This T cell receptor (beta chain) appears in the sequencing data of a study of lymphopenia after photon versus proton radiotherapy. Profiling relied on immunoSEQ multiplex PCR, and the TCRdb table lists in-frame clones only, not all of them. Of 150,000 to 200,000 clones in the sample, 75% to 90% were seen once. The material sequenced was peripheral blood, taken from a patient treated with photon-based radiotherapy. The TCR was taken from a man aged 50 or older with gastric cancer.

The CDR3 reads CASSLTGGDQPQHF. CDR3 DNA: TGTGCCAGCAGCCTGACAGGGGGCGATCAGCCCCAGCATTTT. The chain couples TRBV7-6 to TRBJ1-5; 10 positions match TRBD1. V gave up 5 bases and J gave up 5 bases; unmatched junction bases: 3. Germline loops: CDR1 SGHVS, CDR2 FNYEAQ. The CDR3 is 14 amino acids.